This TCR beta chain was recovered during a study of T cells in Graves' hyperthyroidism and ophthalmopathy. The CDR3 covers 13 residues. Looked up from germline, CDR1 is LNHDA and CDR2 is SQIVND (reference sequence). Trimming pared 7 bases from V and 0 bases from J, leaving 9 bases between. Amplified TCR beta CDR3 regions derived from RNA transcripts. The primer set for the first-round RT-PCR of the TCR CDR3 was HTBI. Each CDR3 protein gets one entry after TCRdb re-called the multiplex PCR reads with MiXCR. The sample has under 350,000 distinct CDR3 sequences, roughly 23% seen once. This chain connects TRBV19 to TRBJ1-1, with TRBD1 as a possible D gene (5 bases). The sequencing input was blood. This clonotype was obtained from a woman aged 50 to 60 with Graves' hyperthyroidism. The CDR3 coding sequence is TGTGCCAGTATGGGGGGATTGAACACTGAAGCTTTCTTT. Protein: CASMGGLNTEAFF.